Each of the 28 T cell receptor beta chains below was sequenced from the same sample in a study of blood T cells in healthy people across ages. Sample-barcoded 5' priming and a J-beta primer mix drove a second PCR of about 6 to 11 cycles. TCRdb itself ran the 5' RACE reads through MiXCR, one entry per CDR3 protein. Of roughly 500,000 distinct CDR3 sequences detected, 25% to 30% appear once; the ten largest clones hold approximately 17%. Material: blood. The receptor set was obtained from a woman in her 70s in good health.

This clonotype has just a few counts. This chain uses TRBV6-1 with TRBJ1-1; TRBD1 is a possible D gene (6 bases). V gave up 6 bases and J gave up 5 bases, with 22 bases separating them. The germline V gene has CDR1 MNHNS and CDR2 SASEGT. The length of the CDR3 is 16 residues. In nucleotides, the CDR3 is TGTGCCAGCAGCCCGATGGGGGGCTATGGAATAACTGAAGCTTTCTTT. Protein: CASSPMGGYGITEAFF.

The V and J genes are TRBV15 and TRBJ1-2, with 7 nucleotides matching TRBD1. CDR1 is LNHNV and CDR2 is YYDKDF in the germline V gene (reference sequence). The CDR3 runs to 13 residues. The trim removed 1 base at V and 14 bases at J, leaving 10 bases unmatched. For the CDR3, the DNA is TGTGCCACCAGCAGAGGTCTCGGACAGGATAAGACCTTC. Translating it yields CATSRGLGQDKTF.

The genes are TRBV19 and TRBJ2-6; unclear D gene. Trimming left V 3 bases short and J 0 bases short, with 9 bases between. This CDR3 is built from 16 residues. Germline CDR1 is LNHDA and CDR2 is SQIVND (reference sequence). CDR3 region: CASSIQGISGANVLTF. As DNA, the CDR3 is TGTGCCAGTAGTATTCAAGGGATCTCTGGGGCCAACGTCCTGACTTTC.

The CDR3 spells CASTFRDSGNTIYF. As DNA, the CDR3 is TGTGCCAGCACCTTCCGGGACAGCGGAAACACCATATATTTT. The chain employs TRBV6-2 or TRBV6-3 and TRBJ1-3; 7 nucleotides align to TRBD1. V shed 7 bases and J 4 bases; nucleotides not matched to a gene: 7. Germline V lookup: CDR1 MNHEY, CDR2 SVGEGT. The CDR3 runs to 14 residues.

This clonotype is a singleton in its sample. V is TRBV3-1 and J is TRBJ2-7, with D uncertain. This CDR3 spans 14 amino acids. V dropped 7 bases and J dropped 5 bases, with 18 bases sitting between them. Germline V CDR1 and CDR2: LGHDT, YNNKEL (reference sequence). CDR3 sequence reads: CASTQTYRQDEQYF. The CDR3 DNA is TGTGCCAGCACCCAGACTTACCGTCAGGACGAGCAGTACTTC.

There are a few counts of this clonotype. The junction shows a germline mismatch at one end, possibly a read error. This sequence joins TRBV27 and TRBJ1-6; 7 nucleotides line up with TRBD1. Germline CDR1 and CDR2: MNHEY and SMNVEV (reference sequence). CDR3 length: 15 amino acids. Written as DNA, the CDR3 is TGTGTCAGCAGCCAAACAGGGGTGAGTAATTCACCCCTCCACTTT. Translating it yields CVSSQTGVSNSPLHF.

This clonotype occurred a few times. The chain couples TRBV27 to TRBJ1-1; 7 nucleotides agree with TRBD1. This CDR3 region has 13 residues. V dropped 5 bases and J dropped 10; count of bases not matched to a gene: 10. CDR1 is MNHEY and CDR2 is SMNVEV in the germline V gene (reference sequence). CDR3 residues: CASSLRQGAGAFF. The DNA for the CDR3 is TGTGCCAGCAGTCTCCGACAGGGCGCGGGAGCTTTCTTT.

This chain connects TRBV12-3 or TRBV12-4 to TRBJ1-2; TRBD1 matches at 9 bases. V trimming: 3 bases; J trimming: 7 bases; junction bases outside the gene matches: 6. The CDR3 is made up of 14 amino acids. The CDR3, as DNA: TGTGCCAGCAGTTTCCGGACAGGGGATATTGGCTACACCTTC. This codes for CASSFRTGDIGYTF.

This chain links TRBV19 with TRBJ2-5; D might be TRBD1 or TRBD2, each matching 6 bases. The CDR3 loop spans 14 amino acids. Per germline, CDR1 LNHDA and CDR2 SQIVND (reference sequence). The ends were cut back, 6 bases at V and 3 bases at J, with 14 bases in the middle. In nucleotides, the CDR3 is TGTGCCAGTAGGAAACAGGGAGGCGAAGAGACCCAGTACTTC. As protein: CASRKQGGEETQYF.

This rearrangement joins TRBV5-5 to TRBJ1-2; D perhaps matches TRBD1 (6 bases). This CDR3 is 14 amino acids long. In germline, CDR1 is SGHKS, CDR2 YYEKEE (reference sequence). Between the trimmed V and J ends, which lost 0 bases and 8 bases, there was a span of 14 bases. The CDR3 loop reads CASSLAETGRGYTF. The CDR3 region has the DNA TGTGCCAGCAGCTTGGCCGAAACAGGGCGAGGCTACACCTTC.

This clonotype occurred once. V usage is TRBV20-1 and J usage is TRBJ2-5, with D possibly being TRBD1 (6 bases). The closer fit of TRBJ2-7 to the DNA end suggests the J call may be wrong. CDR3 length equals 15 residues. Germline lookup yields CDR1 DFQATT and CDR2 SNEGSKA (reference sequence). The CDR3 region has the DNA TGCAGTGCTGAGATCCTCCGACAGGCCTTCTACGAGCAGTACTTC. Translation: CSAEILRQAFYEQYF.

The CDR3 DNA follows: TGTGCCAGCAGTTTCACTAGCGGGGGGACGTCGCTAGAAGAGACCCAGTACTTC. Translating gives CASSFTSGGTSLEETQYF. The V call is TRBV12-3 or TRBV12-4, the J call TRBJ2-5; 12 bases are a match to TRBD2. V shed 3 bases, J shed 3 bases, and the junction held 11 bases outside the gene matches. The CDR3 extends over 18 amino acids.

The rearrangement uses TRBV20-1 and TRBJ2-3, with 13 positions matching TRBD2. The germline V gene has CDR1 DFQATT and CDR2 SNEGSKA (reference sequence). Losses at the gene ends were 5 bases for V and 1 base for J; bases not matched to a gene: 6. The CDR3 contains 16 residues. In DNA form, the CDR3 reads TGCAGTGCTCCTGGGGGGACTAGCGGGGGCACAGATACGCAGTATTTT. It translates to CSAPGGTSGGTDTQYF.

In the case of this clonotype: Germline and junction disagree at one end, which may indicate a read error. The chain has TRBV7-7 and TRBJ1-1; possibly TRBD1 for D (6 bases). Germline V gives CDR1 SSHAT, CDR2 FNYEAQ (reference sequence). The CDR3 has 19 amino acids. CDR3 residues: CASSFTTPGGPRMNTEAFF. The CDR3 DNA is TGTGCTAGCAGTTTCACTACCCCGGGGGGCCCTCGGATGAACACTGAAGCTTTCTTT.

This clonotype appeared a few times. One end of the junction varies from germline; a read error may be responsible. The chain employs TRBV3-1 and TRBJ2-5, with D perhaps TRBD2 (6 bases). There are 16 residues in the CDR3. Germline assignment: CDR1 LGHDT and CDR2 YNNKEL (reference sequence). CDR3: CASSQDGSGEAPRVFF. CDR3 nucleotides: TGTGCCAGCAGCCAAGATGGGTCGGGAGAGGCCCCCCGGGTGTTCTTC.

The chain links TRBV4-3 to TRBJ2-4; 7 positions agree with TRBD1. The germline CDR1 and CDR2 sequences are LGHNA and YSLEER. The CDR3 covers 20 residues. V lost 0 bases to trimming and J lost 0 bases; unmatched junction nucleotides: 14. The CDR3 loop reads CASSQDPRGTVSLAKNIQYF. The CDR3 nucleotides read TGCGCCAGCAGCCAAGATCCGCGAGGGACAGTATCATTAGCCAAAAACATTCAGTACTTC.

The CDR3, as DNA: TGCAGCGCCGGGGCCGGTGGGGGGAACTATGGCTACACCTTC. Its translation: CSAGAGGGNYGYTF. This chain uses TRBV29-1 with TRBJ1-2; maybe TRBD1 (5 bases). Germline V gives CDR1 SQVTM, CDR2 ANQGSEA. The length of the CDR3 is 14 residues. V was cut by 7 bases and J by 2 bases, with 17 bases left in between.

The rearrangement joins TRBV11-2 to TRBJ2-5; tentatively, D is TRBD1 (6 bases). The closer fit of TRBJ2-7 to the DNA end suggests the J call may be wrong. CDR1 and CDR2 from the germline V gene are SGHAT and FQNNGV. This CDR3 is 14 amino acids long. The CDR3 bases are TGTGCCAGCAGCTTACTGTGGGGGCACCACGAGCAGTACTTC. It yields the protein CASSLLWGHHEQYF.

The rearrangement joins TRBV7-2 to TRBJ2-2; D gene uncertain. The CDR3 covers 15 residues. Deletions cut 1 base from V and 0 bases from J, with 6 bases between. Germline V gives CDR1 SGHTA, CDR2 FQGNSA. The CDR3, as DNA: TGTGCCAGCAGCTTAGGGCGGCCGAACACCGGGGAGCTGTTTTTT. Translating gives CASSLGRPNTGELFF.

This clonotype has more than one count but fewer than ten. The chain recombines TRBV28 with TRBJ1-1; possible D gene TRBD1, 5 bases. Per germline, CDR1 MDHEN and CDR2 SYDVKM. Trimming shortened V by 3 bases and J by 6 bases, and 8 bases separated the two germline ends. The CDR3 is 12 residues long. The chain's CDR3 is CASSFGDAEAFF. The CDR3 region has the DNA TGTGCCAGCAGTTTCGGGGACGCTGAAGCTTTCTTT.

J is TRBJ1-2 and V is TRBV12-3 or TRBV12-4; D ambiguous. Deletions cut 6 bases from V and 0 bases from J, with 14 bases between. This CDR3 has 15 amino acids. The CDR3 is CASSPENRANYGYTF. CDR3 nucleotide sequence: TGTGCCAGCAGCCCTGAGAATAGGGCTAACTATGGCTACACCTTC.

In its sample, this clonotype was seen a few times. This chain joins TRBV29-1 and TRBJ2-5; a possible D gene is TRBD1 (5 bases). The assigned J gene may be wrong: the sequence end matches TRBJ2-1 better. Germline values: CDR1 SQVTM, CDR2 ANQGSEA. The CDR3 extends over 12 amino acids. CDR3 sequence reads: CSSQTQGREQFF. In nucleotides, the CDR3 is TGCAGCTCCCAGACTCAGGGCCGGGAGCAGTTCTTC.

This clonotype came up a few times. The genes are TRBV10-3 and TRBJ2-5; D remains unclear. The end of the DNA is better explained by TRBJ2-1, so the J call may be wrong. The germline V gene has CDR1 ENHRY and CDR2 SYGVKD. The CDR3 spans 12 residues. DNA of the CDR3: TGTGCCATCAGTGAGTCGGCCGATGAGCAGTTCTTC. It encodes CAISESADEQFF.

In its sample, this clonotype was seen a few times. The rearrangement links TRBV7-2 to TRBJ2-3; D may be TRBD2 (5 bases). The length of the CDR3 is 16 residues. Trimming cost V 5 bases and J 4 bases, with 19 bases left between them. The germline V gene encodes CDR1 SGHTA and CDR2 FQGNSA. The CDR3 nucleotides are TGTGCCAGCAGCCTCTTCGGACTCGGCCGATCAGATACGCAGTATTTT. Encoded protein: CASSLFGLGRSDTQYF.

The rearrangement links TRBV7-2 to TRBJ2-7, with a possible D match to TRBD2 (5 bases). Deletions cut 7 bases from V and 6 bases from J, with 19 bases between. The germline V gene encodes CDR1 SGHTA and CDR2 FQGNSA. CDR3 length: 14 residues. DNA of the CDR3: TGTGCCAGCATCCCTAGCCCAACCTCTGGCGAGCAGTACTTC. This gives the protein CASIPSPTSGEQYF.

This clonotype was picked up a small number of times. CDR3 amino acids: CASSLGTSAAYEQYF. CDR3 coding DNA: TGTGCCAGCAGTTTAGGGACTAGCGCGGCCTACGAGCAGTACTTC. The chain couples TRBV12-3 or TRBV12-4 to TRBJ2-7; 9 positions agree with TRBD2. Trimming removed 1 base from V and 2 bases from J; junction bases left unmatched: 3. This CDR3 comprises 15 residues.

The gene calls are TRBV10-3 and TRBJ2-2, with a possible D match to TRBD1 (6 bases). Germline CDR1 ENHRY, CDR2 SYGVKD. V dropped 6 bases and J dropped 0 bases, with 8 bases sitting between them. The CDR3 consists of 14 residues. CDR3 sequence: CAIRDSSNTGELFF. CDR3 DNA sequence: TGTGCCATCAGGGACAGCTCGAACACCGGGGAGCTGTTTTTT.

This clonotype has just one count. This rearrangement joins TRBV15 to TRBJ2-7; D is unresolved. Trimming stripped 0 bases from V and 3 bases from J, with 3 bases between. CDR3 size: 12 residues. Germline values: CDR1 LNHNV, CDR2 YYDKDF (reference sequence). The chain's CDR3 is CATSRDFYEQYF. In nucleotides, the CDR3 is TGTGCCACCAGCAGAGACTTCTACGAGCAGTACTTC.